This T cell receptor (beta chain) appears in the sequencing data of a study of cytomegalovirus exposure and HLA in healthy donors (dated by TCRdb to about 2017). In the study overall: According to an earlier analysis of around 600 of the donors, some 180 million T cells yielded some 120 million unique TCR beta sequences and 250 to 350 Gb of sequence data. To decide whether each TCR beta V gene segment behaved as functional or pseudogenic, an earlier analysis of some 600 of the donors relied on high-throughput TCR beta sequencing. An early release that covered about 640 HLA-typed donors contained around 300 gigabases of sequencing data and 70 million to 100 million unique TCR sequences. Donor age, sex, ethnicity and CMV serostatus were compiled alongside the repertoire data. The study profiled the T cell repertoires of 500 to 800 subjects by immunosequencing and related them to cytomegalovirus serostatus. The later analysis used no new phenotypic data to find candidate immune exposures, relying instead on TCR beta sequences and their occurrence across donors. Of the roughly 420 genotyped donors, less than 90% were placed in the genetic ancestry cluster associated with self-reported Caucasian donors. A later analysis re-examined previously published TCR beta repertoires from around 670 donors and added high-resolution HLA genotyping to investigate patterns of TCR occurrence. Roughly five DR-DQ haplotypes were handled as single units for association and clustering because linkage in the cohort was strong. The number of donors typed differed by locus, with roughly 620-640 for A, B, C, DRB1 and DQB1, around 500 for DQA1, nearly 610 for DPA1, and around 460 for DPB1. On average, around 240,000 unique TCR beta nucleotide sequences were sequenced per donor among about 400 genotyped donors of the cohort, with about 19% of those sequences being non-productive. Besides the first cohort of roughly 640 subjects, a separate validation cohort made up of over 100 different subjects was used. HLA typing included class I and class II loci at four-digit resolution. A later genetic analysis used genome-wide SNP genotypes for about three fifths of the 666 donors, treating that subset as a discovery cohort. All discovery cohort repertoires had been generated on a single sequencing platform. The study was designed to test whether signatures of past pathogen exposure could be identified by cataloging public T cell receptors. The study combined high-throughput TCR immunosequencing, statistical association of individual TCRs with disease status, and machine learning to predict cytomegalovirus infection status.

The investigation overall reported the following: In a later analysis, HLA-associated TCR beta chains were found to be more clonally expanded and to have lower generation probabilities than equally common non-associated chains. An earlier analysis of approximately 540 of the donors showed that most TCR beta V segments appeared in productive rearrangements either about 90% or about 30% of the time, which broadly matched IMGT annotations. Several of the top co-occurrence clusters appeared to be linked to parvovirus B19, influenza, CMV and Epstein-Barr virus, according to a later analysis. A later analysis associated some 17,000 TCR beta sequences with specific HLA alleles at a false discovery rate of 0.05. Some IMGT-functional V segments, including TRBV6-2 and TRBV6-3, could not be distinguished by the 87-base-pair reads and were therefore excluded. Most TCR sequences were seen in very few donors, while some public TCRs were found in many individuals. In a later analysis, TCR association rates were found to vary across HLA loci, with the most associated TCRs seen for DRB1 alleles and the fewest for HLA-C alleles. The only immune exposure information available for the cohort was CMV serostatus. In a later genetic analysis, a missense DCLRE1C variant was associated with V-gene and J-gene trimming of TCR beta chains, and the association was replicated in an independent cohort. Roughly uniform sequencing depth across donors was assumed in presence/absence analyses, although this assumption may not hold. The sequencing pipeline was judged likely to have produced a cluster of highly shared sequence variants as a technical artifact. A further reported finding was that TCR beta sequences accurately predicted the HLA-A and HLA-B alleles for most subjects in the first cohort. It was suggested by the authors that the approach could potentially be generalized to other disease states and immunological phenotypes. Because counts were too low, under 20 rarely observed V segments, including chromosome 9 orphons, were left out of the earlier analysis of 500 to 750 of the donors. The study gave a list of over 150 TCR beta chains associated with cytomegalovirus. The classifier was reported to diagnose cytomegalovirus status with high specificity and sensitivity in both the original cohort and the validation cohort. Compared with the approximately 670-donor mean, donors in an Asian-associated ancestry cluster had fewer N-insertions in productive TCRs, according to a later genetic analysis. Because some donors lacked HLA typing at each locus, the association tests relied only on the typed subset. A later analysis found that most CMV-associated TCR beta chains appeared HLA-restricted, with HLA associations seemingly driven largely by CMV exposure. In this cohort, only TCR beta chains were sequenced, and detectable features were limited by the absence of alpha or paired-chain data. A few of the identified cytomegalovirus-associated TCR beta chains were confirmed in vitro to be specific for cytomegalovirus antigens. Correlated functional status among segregating V segments might reflect linkage disequilibrium, but an unknown experimental factor could not be ruled out. Assigning TCR associations to individual alleles was difficult when HLA alleles, especially DR and DQ, strongly co-occurred.

In total, roughly 710 healthy bone marrow donors made up the cohort. At the time of sampling, every cohort member was nominally healthy, though immune exposures that went unrecorded were likely present. The donor was CMV seropositive and belonged to the group of 250 to 300 seropositive cohort members. Each donor provided a peripheral blood sample, and peripheral blood mononuclear cells were used for TCR beta sequencing. The Qiagen DNeasy Blood Extraction Kit was used to extract genomic DNA from the blood cell samples. Receptor libraries were prepared by the immunoSEQ multiplex PCR assay. For the multiplex PCR, a mixture combining 60 forward primers for TCR Vbeta segments and 13 reverse primers for TCR Jbeta segments was used. A multiplex PCR assay on genomic DNA amplified the CDR3 region of rearranged TCR beta genes. Amplified TCR beta libraries were sequenced as 87-base-pair reads on the Illumina HiSeq System. In the paper's pipeline: Across the 700 or so repertoires, a later analysis counted some 81 million unique TCR beta chains, approximately 12 million of which were shared by at least two donors. A nearest-neighbor algorithm error-corrected the raw reads and collapsed the reads into unique sequences, merging closely related sequences to remove PCR and sequencing errors. CDR3 sequences were aligned to IMGT reference sequences to assign V, D and J gene segments. For a sequence to be retained, a match of at least six nucleotides was required to both a V gene segment and a J gene segment. Rearrangements were called productive when the CDR3 lacked stop codons and stayed in frame with V and J; all others were non-productive. Following IMGT convention, CDR3 was defined as the stretch from the second conserved V-encoded cysteine up to the conserved J-encoded phenylalanine. In an earlier analysis of around 600 of the donors, sequences lacking an unambiguous match to a single V gene segment were excluded. An earlier analysis of 587 of the donors called V segments functional above 56.7% productive rearrangements and segregating when the between-donor standard deviation exceeded 5%. A statistical classification framework was built to diagnose cytomegalovirus status from the catalog of TCR beta chain sequences. V and J gene assignment, in a later analysis, came from comparing TCR nucleotide sequences with IMGT/GENE-DB human TR gene sequences. The TCRdist pipeline was used in a later analysis to assign CDR3 sequences and most-parsimonious VDJ recombination scenarios. In a later analysis, each TCR beta chain was defined by its CDR3 amino acid sequence together with its V-gene family, and reads without a unique V-gene family were excluded. In a later analysis, approximately 590 highly shared, low-generation-probability nucleotide sequences were removed to address suspected cross-contamination and a sequencing artifact. In a later analysis, a clonal expansion index was calculated for each public chain from normalized within-repertoire ranks of inferred template counts. In a later analysis, generation probabilities were computed with a VDJ recombination model fitted to out-of-frame rearrangements, and the resulting probabilities were checked against IGoR. A later analysis scored TCR-TCR, TCR-HLA and TCR-CMV co-occurrence with hypergeometric tests, applying a repertoire-size bias correction to TCR pairs. False discovery rates were estimated in a later analysis by permuting HLA or CMV assignments 20 times. In a later analysis, co-occurring TCRs were grouped with DBSCAN, and TCRdist sequence similarity was added when clustering was performed within HLA-allele-positive subsets. Repertoires with fewer than 30,000 or more than 120,000 public chains, plus five repertoires with anomalous nucleotide sharing, were excluded from co-occurrence clustering. In its TCRdb copy, this immuneACCESS table keeps in-frame sequences only and misses some clones. Where compared with another copy, unresolved V genes explain less than half of these, and the others have no known cause. From that table come the V and J calls and clone size; the DNA was used to work out D and trimming. The sample table shows some 150,000 clones, and roughly 70% are seen once. Around 4.1% of the sample is taken by the ten largest.

Points on this clone: Its binding antigen is unknown. Base-call qualities are not available, and no considerably larger clone is one nucleotide away.

The V and J ends are trimmed by 0 bases and 0 bases, leaving 12 bases between them. From a lookup of the germline V gene (reference sequence), CDR1 and CDR2 are LNHNV and YYDKDF. Including cysteine and phenylalanine, the CDR3 has 17 amino acids. Here the CDR3 DNA is all that survives: 51 bases in frame from base 1. The chain joins TRBV15 to TRBJ1-5; the D gene is unclear. Sequencing input: PBMCs. This receptor was identified in a man between 18 and 35 years old in good health and CMV-seropositive. The sequenced DNA is TGTGCCACCAGCAGAGATAGACCGGGGAATAGCAATCAGCCCCAGCATTTT. It translates to CATSRDRPGNSNQPQHF.